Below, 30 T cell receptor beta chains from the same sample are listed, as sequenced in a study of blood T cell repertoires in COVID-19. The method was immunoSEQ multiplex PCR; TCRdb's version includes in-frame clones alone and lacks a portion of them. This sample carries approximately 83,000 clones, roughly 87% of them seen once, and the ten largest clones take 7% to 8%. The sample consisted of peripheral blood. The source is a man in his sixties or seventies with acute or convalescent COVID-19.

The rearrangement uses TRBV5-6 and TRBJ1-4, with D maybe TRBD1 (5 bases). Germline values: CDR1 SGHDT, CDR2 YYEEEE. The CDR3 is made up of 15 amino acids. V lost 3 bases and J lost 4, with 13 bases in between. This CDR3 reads CASSSSLGLNEKLFF. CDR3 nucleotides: TGTGCCAGCAGCTCCAGCTTGGGACTTAATGAAAAACTGTTTTTT. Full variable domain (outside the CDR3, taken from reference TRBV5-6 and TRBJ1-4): DAGVTQSPTHLIKTRGQQVTLRCSPKSGHDTVSWYQQALGQGPQFIFQYYEEEERQRGNFPDRFSGHQFPNYSSELNVNALLLGDSALYLCASSSSLGLNEKLFFGSGTQLSVL.

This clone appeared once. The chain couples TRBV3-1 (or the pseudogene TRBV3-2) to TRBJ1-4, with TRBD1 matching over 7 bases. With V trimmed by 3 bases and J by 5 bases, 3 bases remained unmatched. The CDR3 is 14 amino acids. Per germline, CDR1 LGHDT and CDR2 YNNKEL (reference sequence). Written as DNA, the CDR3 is TGTGCCAGCAGCCAGGGACAGCCGAATGAAAAACTGTTTTTT. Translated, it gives CASSQGQPNEKLFF.

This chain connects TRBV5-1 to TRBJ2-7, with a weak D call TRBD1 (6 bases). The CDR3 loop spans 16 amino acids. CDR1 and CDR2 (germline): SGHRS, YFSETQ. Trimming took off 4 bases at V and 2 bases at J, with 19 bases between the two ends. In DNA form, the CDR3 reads TGCGCCAGCAGCATGGACAGTGCCGCTAAGGCCTACGAGCAGTACTTC. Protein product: CASSMDSAAKAYEQYF.

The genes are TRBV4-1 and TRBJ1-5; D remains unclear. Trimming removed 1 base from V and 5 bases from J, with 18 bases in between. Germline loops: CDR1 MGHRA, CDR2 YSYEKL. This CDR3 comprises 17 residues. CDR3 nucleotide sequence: TGCGCCAGCAGCCAAGGGTCAGGTGGTTCCAAGCATCAGCCCCAGCATTTT. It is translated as CASSQGSGGSKHQPQHF.

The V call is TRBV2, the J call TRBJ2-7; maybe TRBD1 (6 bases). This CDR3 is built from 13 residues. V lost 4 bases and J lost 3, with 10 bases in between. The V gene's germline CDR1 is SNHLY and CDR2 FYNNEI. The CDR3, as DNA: TGTGCCAGCAGTGGACAGGATATCTACGAGCAGTACTTC. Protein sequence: CASSGQDIYEQYF. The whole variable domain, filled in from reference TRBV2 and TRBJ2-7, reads EPEVTQTPSHQVTQMGQEVILRCVPISNHLYFYWYRQILGQKVEFLVSFYNNEISEKSEIFDDQFSVERPDGSNFTLKIRSTKLEDSAMYFCASSGQDIYEQYFGPGTRLTVT.

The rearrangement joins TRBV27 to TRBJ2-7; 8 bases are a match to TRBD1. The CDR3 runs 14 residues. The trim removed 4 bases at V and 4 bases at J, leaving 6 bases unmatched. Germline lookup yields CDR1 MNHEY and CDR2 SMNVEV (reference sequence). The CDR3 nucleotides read TGTGCCAGCAGTTCCGGGACAGGAGGTTACGAGCAGTACTTC. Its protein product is CASSSGTGGYEQYF.

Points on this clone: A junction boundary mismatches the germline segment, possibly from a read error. In nucleotides, the CDR3 is TGTGCCATCAGTGAGGGGGAGGGCCCCTACAATGGGCAGTTCTTC. It is translated as CAISEGEGPYNGQFF. The chain has TRBV10-3 and TRBJ2-1; the match to TRBD2 covers 7 bases. Germline-derived CDR1 and CDR2 are ENHRY and SYGVKD. This CDR3 comprises 15 residues.

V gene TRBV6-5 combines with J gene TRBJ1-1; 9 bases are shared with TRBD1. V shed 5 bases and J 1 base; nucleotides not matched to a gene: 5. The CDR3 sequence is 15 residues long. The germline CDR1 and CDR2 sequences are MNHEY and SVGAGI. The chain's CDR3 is CASSRQGGQNTEAFF. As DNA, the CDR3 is TGTGCCAGCAGTCGACAGGGGGGACAGAACACTGAAGCTTTCTTT.

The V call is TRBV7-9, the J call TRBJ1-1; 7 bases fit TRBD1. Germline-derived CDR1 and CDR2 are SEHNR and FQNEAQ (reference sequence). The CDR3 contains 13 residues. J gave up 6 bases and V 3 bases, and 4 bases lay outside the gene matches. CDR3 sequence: CASSFKGASEAFF. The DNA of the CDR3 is TGTGCCAGCAGCTTTAAGGGGGCGTCTGAAGCTTTCTTT.

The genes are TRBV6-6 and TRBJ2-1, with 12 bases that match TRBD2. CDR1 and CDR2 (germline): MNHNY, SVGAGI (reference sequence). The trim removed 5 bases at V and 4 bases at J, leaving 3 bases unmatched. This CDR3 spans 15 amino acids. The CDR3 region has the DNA TGTGCCAGCAGTCTTGGGACTAGCGGGTACAATGAGCAGTTCTTC. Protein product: CASSLGTSGYNEQFF.

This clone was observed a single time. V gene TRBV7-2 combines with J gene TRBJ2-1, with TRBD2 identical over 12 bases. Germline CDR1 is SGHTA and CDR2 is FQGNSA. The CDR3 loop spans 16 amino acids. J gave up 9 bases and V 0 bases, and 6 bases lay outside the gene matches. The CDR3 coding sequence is TGTGCCAGCAGCTTAGCCCTAGCGGGGGGGCGAGGTGAGCAGTTCTTC. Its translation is CASSLALAGGRGEQFF.

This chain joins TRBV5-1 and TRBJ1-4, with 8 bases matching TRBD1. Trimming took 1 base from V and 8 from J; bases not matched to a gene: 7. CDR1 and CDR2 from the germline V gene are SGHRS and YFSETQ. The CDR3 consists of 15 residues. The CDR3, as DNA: TGCGCCAGCAGCTTGCAGGGGACAGGAGGGGAAAAACTGTTTTTT. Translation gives CASSLQGTGGEKLFF. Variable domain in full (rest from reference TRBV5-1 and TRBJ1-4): KAGVTQTPRYLIKTRGQQVTLSCSPISGHRSVSWYQQTPGQGLQFLFEYFSETQRNKGNFPGRFSGRQFSNSRSEMNVSTLELGDSALYLCASSLQGTGGEKLFFGSGTQLSVL.

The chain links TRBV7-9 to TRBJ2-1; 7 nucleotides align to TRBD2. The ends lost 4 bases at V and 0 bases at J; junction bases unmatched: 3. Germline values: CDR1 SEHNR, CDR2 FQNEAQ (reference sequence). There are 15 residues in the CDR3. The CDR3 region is CASSSRTSSYNEQFF. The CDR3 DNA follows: TGTGCCAGCAGCTCAAGGACTAGCTCCTACAATGAGCAGTTCTTC.

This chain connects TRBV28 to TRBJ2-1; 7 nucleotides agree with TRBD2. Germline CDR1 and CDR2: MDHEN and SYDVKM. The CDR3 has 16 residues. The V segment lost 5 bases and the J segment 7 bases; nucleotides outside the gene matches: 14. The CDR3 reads CASSGAGTKFGNEQFF. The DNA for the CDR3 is TGTGCCAGCAGTGGGGCCGGGACTAAGTTTGGAAATGAGCAGTTCTTC.

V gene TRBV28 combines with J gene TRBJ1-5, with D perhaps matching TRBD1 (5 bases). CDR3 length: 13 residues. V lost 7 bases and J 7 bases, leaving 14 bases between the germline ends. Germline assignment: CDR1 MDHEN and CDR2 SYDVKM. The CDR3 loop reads CASTDSLGQPQHF. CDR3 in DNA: TGTGCCAGCACCGACAGCCTCGGACAGCCCCAGCATTTT.

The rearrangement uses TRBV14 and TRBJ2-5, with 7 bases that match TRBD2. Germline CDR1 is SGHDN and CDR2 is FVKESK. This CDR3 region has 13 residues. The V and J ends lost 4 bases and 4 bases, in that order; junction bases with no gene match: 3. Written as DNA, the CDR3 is TGTGCCAGCAGCCCGGGACTAAGAGAGACCCAGTACTTC. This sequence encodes CASSPGLRETQYF.

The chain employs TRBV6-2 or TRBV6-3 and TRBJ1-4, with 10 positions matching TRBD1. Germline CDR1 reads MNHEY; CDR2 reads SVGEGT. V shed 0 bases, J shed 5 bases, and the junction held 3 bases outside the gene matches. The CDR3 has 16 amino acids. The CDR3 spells CASSYSSDRGNEKLFF. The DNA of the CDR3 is TGTGCCAGCAGTTACTCCTCGGACAGGGGGAATGAAAAACTGTTTTTT.

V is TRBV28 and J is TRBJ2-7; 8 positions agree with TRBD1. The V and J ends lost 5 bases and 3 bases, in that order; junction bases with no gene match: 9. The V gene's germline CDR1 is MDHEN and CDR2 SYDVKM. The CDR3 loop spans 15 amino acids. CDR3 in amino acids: CASSRRGTGYYEQYF. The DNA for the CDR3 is TGTGCCAGCAGTCGGCGCGGGACAGGCTACTACGAGCAGTACTTC.

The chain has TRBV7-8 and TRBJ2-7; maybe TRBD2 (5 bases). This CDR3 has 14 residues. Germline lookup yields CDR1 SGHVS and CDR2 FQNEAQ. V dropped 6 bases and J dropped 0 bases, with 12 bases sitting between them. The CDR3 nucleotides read TGTGCCAGCAGAAAGTTCGGGATCTCCTACGAGCAGTACTTC. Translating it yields CASRKFGISYEQYF. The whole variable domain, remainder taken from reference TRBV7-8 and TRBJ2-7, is GAGVSQSPRYKVAKRGQDVALRCDPISGHVSLFWYQQALGQGPEFLTYFQNEAQLDKSGLPSDRFFAERPEGSVSTLKIQRTQQEDSAVYLCASRKFGISYEQYFGPGTRLTVT.

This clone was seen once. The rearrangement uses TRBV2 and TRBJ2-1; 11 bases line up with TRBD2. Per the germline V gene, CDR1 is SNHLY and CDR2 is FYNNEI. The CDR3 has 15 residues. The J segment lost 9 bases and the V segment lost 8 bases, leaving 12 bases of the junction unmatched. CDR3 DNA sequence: TGTGCCAGCCGCCGGCTAGCGGGAGGACTGAGTGAGCAGTTCTTC. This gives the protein CASRRLAGGLSEQFF.

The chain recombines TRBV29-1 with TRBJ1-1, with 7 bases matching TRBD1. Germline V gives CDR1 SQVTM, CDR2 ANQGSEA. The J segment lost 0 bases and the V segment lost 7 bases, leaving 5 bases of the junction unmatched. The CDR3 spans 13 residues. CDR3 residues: CSARGQLNTEAFF. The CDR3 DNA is TGCAGCGCTAGGGGACAGCTGAACACTGAAGCTTTCTTT.

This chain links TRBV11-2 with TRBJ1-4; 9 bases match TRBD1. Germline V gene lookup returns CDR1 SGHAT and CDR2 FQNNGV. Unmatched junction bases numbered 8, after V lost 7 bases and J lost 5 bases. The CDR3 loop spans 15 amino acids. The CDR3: CASTRGGTGNEKLFF. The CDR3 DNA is TGTGCCAGCACCCGGGGGGGGACAGGGAATGAAAAACTGTTTTTT. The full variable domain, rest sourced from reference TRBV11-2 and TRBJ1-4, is EAGVAQSPRYKIIEKRQSVAFWCNPISGHATLYWYQQILGQGPKLLIQFQNNGVVDDSQLPKDRFSAERLKGVDSTLKIQPAKLEDSAVYLCASTRGGTGNEKLFFGSGTQLSVL.

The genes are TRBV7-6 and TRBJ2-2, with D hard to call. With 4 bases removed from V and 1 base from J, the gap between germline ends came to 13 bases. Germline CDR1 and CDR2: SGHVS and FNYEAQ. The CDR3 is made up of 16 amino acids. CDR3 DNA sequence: TGTGCCAGCAGCTCGTCGATGAGTATGAACACCGGGGAGCTGTTTTTT. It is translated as CASSSSMSMNTGELFF.

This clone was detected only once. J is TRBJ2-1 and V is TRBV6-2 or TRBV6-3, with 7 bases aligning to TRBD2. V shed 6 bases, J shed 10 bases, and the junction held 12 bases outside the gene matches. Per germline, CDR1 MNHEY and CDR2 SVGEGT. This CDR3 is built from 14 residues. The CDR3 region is CASSLQWEGREQFF. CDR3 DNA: TGTGCCAGCAGCTTACAATGGGAGGGAAGGGAGCAGTTCTTC.

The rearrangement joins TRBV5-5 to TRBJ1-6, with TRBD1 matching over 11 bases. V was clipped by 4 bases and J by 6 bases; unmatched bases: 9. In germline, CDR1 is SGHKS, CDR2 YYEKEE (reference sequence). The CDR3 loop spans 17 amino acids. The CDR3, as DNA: TGTGCCAGCAGCGGGGGGACAGGGGGTGAGGTTAATTCACCCCTCCACTTT. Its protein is CASSGGTGGEVNSPLHF.

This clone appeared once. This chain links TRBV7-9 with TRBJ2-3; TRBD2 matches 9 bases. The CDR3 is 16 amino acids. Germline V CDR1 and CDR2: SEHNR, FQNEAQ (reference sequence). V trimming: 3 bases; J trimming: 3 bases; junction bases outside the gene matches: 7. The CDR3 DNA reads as TGTGCCAGCAGCTTTGTGGCGGGGGGGCGTACAGATACGCAGTATTTT. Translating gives CASSFVAGGRTDTQYF.

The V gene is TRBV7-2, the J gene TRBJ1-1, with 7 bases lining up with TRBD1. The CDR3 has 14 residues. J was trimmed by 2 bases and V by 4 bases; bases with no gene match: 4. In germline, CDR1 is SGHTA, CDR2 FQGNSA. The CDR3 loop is CASSYDRVNTEAFF. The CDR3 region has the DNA TGTGCCAGCAGCTACGACAGGGTAAACACTGAAGCTTTCTTT. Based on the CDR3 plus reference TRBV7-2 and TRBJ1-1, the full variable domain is GAGVSQSPSNKVTEKGKDVELRCDPISGHTALYWYRQSLGQGLEFLIYFQGNSAPDKSGLPSDRFSAERTGGSVSTLTIQRTQQEDSAVYLCASSYDRVNTEAFFGQGTRLTVV.

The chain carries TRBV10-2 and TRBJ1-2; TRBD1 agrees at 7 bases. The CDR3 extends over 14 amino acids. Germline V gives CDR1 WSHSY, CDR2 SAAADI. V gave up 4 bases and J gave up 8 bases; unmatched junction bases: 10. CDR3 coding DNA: TGCGCCAGCAGTGGTCGGGACAGCAGCTTGGGCTACACCTTC. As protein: CASSGRDSSLGYTF.

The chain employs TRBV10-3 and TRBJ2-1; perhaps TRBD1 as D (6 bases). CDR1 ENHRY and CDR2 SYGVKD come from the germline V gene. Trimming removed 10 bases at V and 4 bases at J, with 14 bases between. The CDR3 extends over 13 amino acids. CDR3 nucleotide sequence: TGTGCCACCGGACAGATTTTGTACAATGAGCAGTTCTTC. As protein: CATGQILYNEQFF.

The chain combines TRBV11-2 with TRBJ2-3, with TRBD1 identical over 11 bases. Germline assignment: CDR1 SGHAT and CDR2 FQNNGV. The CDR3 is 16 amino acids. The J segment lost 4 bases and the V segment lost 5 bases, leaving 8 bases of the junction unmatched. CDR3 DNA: TGTGCCAGCAGCAAAAAGGACAGGGGGCTTGCAGATACGCAGTATTTT. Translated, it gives CASSKKDRGLADTQYF.